This entry lists 10 T cell receptor beta chains sequenced from one sample in a study of blood T cell repertoires in COVID-19. Assay used: immunoSEQ multiplex PCR; TCRdb lists only in-frame clones, some missing. The sample yields 45,000 to 65,000 clones, around 87% seen once. Sequencing was performed on peripheral blood. The source of these receptors is a man aged 50 or older with active COVID-19.

This chain uses TRBV3-1 (or the pseudogene TRBV3-2) with TRBJ2-2; D is unresolved. Trimming pared 1 base from V and 8 bases from J, leaving 8 bases between. Germline V lookup: CDR1 LGHDT, CDR2 YNNKEL (reference sequence). The CDR3 is 13 amino acids. The CDR3 nucleotides are TGTGCCAGCAGCCAAGGGGCCGTTGGGGAGCTGTTTTTT. This gives the protein CASSQGAVGELFF.

CDR3 coding DNA: TGTGCCAGCAGCTCGGGACAGGGGGCCGGAGGCGGGGAGCTGTTTTTT. Translating it yields CASSSGQGAGGGELFF. V and J are TRBV5-4 and TRBJ2-2; 12 bases agree with TRBD1. Per germline, CDR1 SGHNT and CDR2 YYREEE (reference sequence). This CDR3 is built from 16 residues. V was clipped by 3 bases and J by 7 bases; unmatched bases: 7.

The genes are TRBV9 and TRBJ2-2; 7 bases map to TRBD2. This CDR3 is built from 15 residues. J was trimmed by 0 bases and V by 9 bases; bases with no gene match: 8. Germline loops: CDR1 SGDLS, CDR2 YYNGEE. Here the CDR3 DNA reads TGTGCCACCCCCGGGCGGGAGTCGAACACCGGGGAGCTGTTTTTT. It encodes CATPGRESNTGELFF.

The rearrangement joins TRBV7-2 to TRBJ2-3; 10 positions match TRBD1. The CDR3 extends over 18 amino acids. Germline CDR1 is SGHTA and CDR2 is FQGNSA. Unmatched junction bases numbered 12, after V lost 4 bases and J lost 2 bases. The CDR3 region has the DNA TGTGCCAGCAGCTACCGTCGGAGGACAGGGGGAAACACAGATACGCAGTATTTT. It is translated as CASSYRRRTGGNTDTQYF. The full variable domain, in which reference TRBV7-2 and TRBJ2-3 provide the parts outside the CDR3, is GAGVSQSPSNKVTEKGKDVELRCDPISGHTALYWYRQSLGQGLEFLIYFQGNSAPDKSGLPSDRFSAERTGGSVSTLTIQRTQQEDSAVYLCASSYRRRTGGNTDTQYFGPGTRLTVL.

V and J are TRBV7-7 and TRBJ2-7; D not resolved. Per germline, CDR1 SSHAT and CDR2 FNYEAQ (reference sequence). This CDR3 has 14 amino acids. V shed 5 bases and J shed 1 base, with 12 bases lying between them. Here the CDR3 reads CASSRLGSSYEQYF. The CDR3 coding sequence is TGTGCCAGCAGCCGTCTAGGTTCGTCCTACGAGCAGTACTTC.

The chain couples TRBV14 to TRBJ1-1; D is possibly TRBD1 (5 bases). CDR3 size: 13 residues. V dropped 3 bases and J dropped 5 bases, with 10 bases sitting between them. Germline V gives CDR1 SGHDN, CDR2 FVKESK. CDR3 nucleotide sequence: TGTGCCAGCAGCCACCAGGGAATGACTGAAGCTTTCTTT. Amino acids: CASSHQGMTEAFF.

This clone appeared a few times. V and J are TRBV28 and TRBJ1-2, with D unresolved. The ends were cut back, 3 bases at V and 4 bases at J, with 9 bases in the middle. Per the germline V gene, CDR1 is MDHEN and CDR2 is SYDVKM. The CDR3 totals 13 residues. The CDR3 sequence is CASSLKVVYGYTF. The CDR3 coding sequence is TGTGCCAGCAGTTTGAAAGTAGTCTATGGCTACACCTTC.

This rearrangement joins TRBV6-5 to TRBJ2-5; maybe TRBD2 (5 bases). CDR3 size: 13 residues. V gave up 5 bases and J gave up 0 bases, with 7 bases separating them. The germline gives CDR1 MNHEY, CDR2 SVGAGI. CDR3 coding DNA: TGTGCCAGCAGTCGAGGGTACCAAGAGACCCAGTACTTC. It specifies CASSRGYQETQYF.

This chain joins TRBV7-6 and TRBJ2-5; TRBD1 matches 7 bases. Losses at the gene ends were 1 base for V and 5 bases for J; bases not matched to a gene: 1. The CDR3 has 13 residues. Germline V gene sequence: CDR1 SGHVS, CDR2 FNYEAQ. CDR3 sequence reads: CASSLGRGETQYF. In DNA form, the CDR3 reads TGTGCCAGCAGCTTAGGCAGGGGGGAGACCCAGTACTTC.

The chain links TRBV19 to TRBJ2-7; TRBD2 aligns across 10 bases. With 5 bases clipped from V and 3 bases from J, the junction kept 4 bases outside the gene matches. The CDR3 length is 14 residues. CDR1 LNHDA and CDR2 SQIVND come from the germline V gene (reference sequence). Written as DNA, the CDR3 is TGTGCCAGTAGTGTAGCGGGGGGCTACTACGAGCAGTACTTC. It translates to CASSVAGGYYEQYF.